These 25 T cell receptor beta chains were all obtained from the same sample, sequenced in a study of vaccination and CD4 T cells after COVID-19. With the Oncomine TCR Beta short-read assay, DNA from cultured CD4+ T cells was sequenced. Investigators obtained genomic DNA by extraction from cultured CD4+ T cells. TCRdb called the PCR reads again in MiXCR, with one record for every CDR3 protein. The table has 8,700 or so distinct CDR3 sequences, over 25% seen once. Antigens for these TCRs are unknown. The treatment denotes: approximately nine-day PBMC culture with coronavirus spike peptide pools or control peptides (ViraFEST assay). Harvesting of the unexposed donor's CD4+ T cells predated the COVID-19 pandemic (2011-2018). The material sequenced was CD4+ T cells from blood, cultured in vitro. The receptors were gathered from a human donor in good health.

The rearrangement uses TRBV3-1 and TRBJ1-5; no clear D gene. This CDR3 contains 12 residues. Germline CDR1 is LGHDT and CDR2 is YNNKEL (reference sequence). The V and J ends lost 0 bases and 9 bases respectively, with 6 bases between them. This CDR3 is CASSQELGPQHF. The CDR3 DNA is TGTGCCAGCAGCCAAGAATTAGGGCCCCAGCATTTT.

In regard to this clonotype: The junction differs from germline at one of its ends, possibly a read error. The chain recombines TRBV20-1 with TRBJ2-7; TRBD2 matches 13 bases. Germline loops: CDR1 DFQATT, CDR2 SNEGSKA (reference sequence). This CDR3 comprises 16 residues. The CDR3 is CSVRQQTSGRYYEQYF. CDR3 coding DNA: TGCAGTGTTAGACAGCAGACTAGCGGGAGGTACTACGAGCAGTACTTC.

V and J are TRBV6-5 and TRBJ1-1; TRBD1 matches at 7 bases. Germline CDR1 MNHEY, CDR2 SVGAGI. The V gene end was trimmed by 4 bases and the J gene end by 8 bases; junction bases not matched to a gene: 10. There are 14 residues in the CDR3. The CDR3 DNA reads TGTGCCAGCAGTTTTCCCGGGACAGCGAGAGAAGCTTTCTTT. Amino acid sequence: CASSFPGTAREAFF.

The J gene is TRBJ2-7, the V gene TRBV6-2 or TRBV6-3, with TRBD2 identical over 7 bases. Germline assignment: CDR1 MNHEY and CDR2 SVGEGT. The V gene end was trimmed by 7 bases and the J gene end by 3 bases; junction bases not matched to a gene: 6. There are 13 residues in the CDR3. The CDR3 loop is CASNLRENYEQYF. CDR3 nucleotides: TGTGCCAGCAACTTGCGGGAGAACTACGAGCAGTACTTC.

The chain recombines TRBV7-2 with TRBJ1-5, with D uncertain. The CDR3 contains 16 residues. V lost 1 base and J lost 4, with 14 bases in between. Germline V lookup: CDR1 SGHTA, CDR2 FQGNSA. CDR3 coding DNA: TGTGCCAGCAGCTTAGATGGAGCTAGAGGGAATCAGCCCCAGCATTTT. The encoded protein is CASSLDGARGNQPQHF.

Here the CDR3 DNA reads TGCAGCGCCGGGAGGGAGACCCAGTACTTC. The encoded protein is CSAGRETQYF. The gene calls are TRBV29-1 and TRBJ2-5, with TRBD2 matching 7 bases. V lost 7 bases and J lost 5; bases outside the gene matches: 1. CDR1 and CDR2 from the germline V gene are SQVTM and ANQGSEA. The CDR3 extends over 10 amino acids.

V is TRBV7-2 and J is TRBJ2-7; TRBD2 matches at 8 bases. Per the germline V gene, CDR1 is SGHTA and CDR2 is FQGNSA. The CDR3 extends over 15 amino acids. V shed 1 base, J shed 1 base, and the junction held 3 bases outside the gene matches. The DNA of the CDR3 is TGTGCCAGCAGCTTAGGACCGGGAGGGTCCTACGAGCAGTACTTC. Translation: CASSLGPGGSYEQYF.

The rearrangement links TRBV5-1 to TRBJ1-1; D gene uncertain. The V end was cut by 0 bases, the J end by 10 bases, with 13 bases between. CDR3 length equals 13 residues. The germline gives CDR1 SGHRS, CDR2 YFSETQ. CDR3 region: CASSLESARVAFF. CDR3 nucleotide sequence: TGCGCCAGCAGCTTGGAGTCGGCTAGGGTAGCTTTCTTT.

The V and J genes are TRBV5-4 and TRBJ2-7, with TRBD1 matching 9 bases. Germline V gene data show CDR1 as SGHNT and CDR2 as YYREEE (reference sequence). The CDR3 length is 14 residues. Trimming took 2 bases from V and 6 from J; bases not matched to a gene: 6. For the CDR3, the DNA is TGTGCCAGCAGCTTACGGGACAGGGAGCCCGAGCAGTACTTC. It yields the protein CASSLRDREPEQYF.

The chain is built from TRBV12-3 or TRBV12-4 and TRBJ1-2, with D perhaps TRBD1 (5 bases). Trimming removed 8 bases at V and 5 bases at J, with 15 bases between. The CDR3 consists of 13 residues. CDR3 DNA: TGTGCCAGCGGGGCCAGGCGGTTGTATGGCTACACCTTC. Its translation is CASGARRLYGYTF.

To note about this clonotype: With a much larger clone just one base away, this may be a read error. The chain combines TRBV20-1 with TRBJ2-2; 7 bases line up with TRBD1. The CDR3 consists of 14 residues. Germline V gives CDR1 DFQATT, CDR2 SNEGSKA (reference sequence). Trimming at V came to 3 bases and at J to 0 bases, leaving 1 base not matched to a gene. The CDR3 bases are TGCAGTGCTAGGGGACAGCCGAACACCGGGGAGCTGTTTTTT. It specifies CSARGQPNTGELFF.

The V and J genes are TRBV19 and TRBJ1-1, with 10 bases that match TRBD1. The CDR3 covers 14 residues. In germline, CDR1 is LNHDA, CDR2 SQIVND (reference sequence). V shed 5 bases and J 4 bases; nucleotides not matched to a gene: 4. CDR3 amino acids: CASSWGQGFTEAFF. For the CDR3, the DNA is TGTGCCAGTAGTTGGGGACAGGGGTTCACTGAAGCTTTCTTT.

This clonotype counts as medium-sized. The chain is built from TRBV15 and TRBJ1-2, with D possibly TRBD1 on 6 matching bases. Trimming took off 1 base at V and 10 bases at J, with 13 bases between the two ends. The CDR3 spans 13 residues. Germline V lookup: CDR1 LNHNV, CDR2 YYDKDF (reference sequence). CDR3 in DNA: TGTGCCACCAGCAGAGGAGGGACAACGTTCTACACCTTC. This encodes CATSRGGTTFYTF.

This chain uses TRBV11-2 with TRBJ2-7; D may be TRBD1 or TRBD2 (5 bases each). Trimming took off 4 bases at V and 3 bases at J, with 16 bases between the two ends. CDR3 size: 15 residues. Germline loops: CDR1 SGHAT, CDR2 FQNNGV. This CDR3 reads CASSSLRGRNYEQYF. The CDR3, as DNA: TGTGCCAGCAGCTCCCTCCGGGGCAGAAACTACGAGCAGTACTTC. The full variable domain, its missing parts supplied by reference TRBV11-2 and TRBJ2-7, is EAGVAQSPRYKIIEKRQSVAFWCNPISGHATLYWYQQILGQGPKLLIQFQNNGVVDDSQLPKDRFSAERLKGVDSTLKIQPAKLEDSAVYLCASSSLRGRNYEQYFGPGTRLTVT.

There are a few counts of this clonotype. This chain joins TRBV6-2 or TRBV6-3 and TRBJ2-5, with TRBD2 identical over 10 bases. The CDR3 has 14 residues. The germline V gene has CDR1 MNHEY and CDR2 SVGEGT. V lost 6 bases and J lost 5; bases outside the gene matches: 6. This CDR3 reads CASRAGGGGETQYF. The CDR3 nucleotides are TGTGCCAGCAGAGCGGGAGGGGGCGGGGAGACCCAGTACTTC.

The rearrangement links TRBV5-1 to TRBJ1-2; D is ambiguous. This CDR3 region has 10 residues. Germline CDR1 SGHRS, CDR2 YFSETQ. With 6 bases removed from V and 4 bases from J, the gap between germline ends came to 4 bases. In DNA, the CDR3 is TGCGCCAGCAAGGGCTATGGCTACACCTTC. It yields the protein CASKGYGYTF.

The chain couples TRBV27 to TRBJ2-1; 13 nucleotides match TRBD2. Germline-derived CDR1 and CDR2 are MNHEY and SMNVEV (reference sequence). The CDR3 is 15 residues long. J gave up 6 bases and V 3 bases, and 2 bases lay outside the gene matches. For the CDR3, the DNA is TGTGCCAGCAGTTTCGGGACTAGCGGGATCAATGAGCAGTTCTTC. Amino acids: CASSFGTSGINEQFF.

This clonotype was recorded a few times. V gene TRBV20-1 combines with J gene TRBJ1-5, with no clear D. The V gene's germline CDR1 is DFQATT and CDR2 SNEGSKA (reference sequence). Trimming removed 0 bases from V and 1 base from J, with 4 bases in between. The CDR3 totals 13 residues. CDR3 bases: TGCAGTGCTAGAGATAACAGCAATCAGCCCCAGCATTTT. Its translation: CSARDNSNQPQHF.

J is TRBJ1-1 and V is TRBV7-9; unclear D gene. Germline V CDR1 and CDR2: SEHNR, FQNEAQ (reference sequence). Trimming removed 6 bases from V and 4 bases from J, with 15 bases in between. The CDR3 loop spans 14 amino acids. CDR3 protein: CASRYTSMGTEAFF. Here the CDR3 DNA reads TGTGCCAGCAGATATACTTCGATGGGCACTGAAGCTTTCTTT.

This clonotype was recorded only once. The rearrangement uses TRBV11-2 and TRBJ1-2, with D tentatively TRBD1 (5 bases). Germline CDR1 and CDR2: SGHAT and FQNNGV. Trimming pared 4 bases from V and 3 bases from J, leaving 24 bases between. The CDR3 runs 18 residues. CDR3 amino acids: CASSSVIWREGLYYGYTF. The CDR3 nucleotides read TGTGCCAGCAGCTCAGTTATCTGGCGGGAGGGGCTATACTATGGCTACACCTTC.

This chain joins TRBV6-2 or TRBV6-3 and TRBJ1-6; TRBD1 is a possible D gene (5 bases). Per germline, CDR1 MNHEY and CDR2 SVGEGT. Trimming shortened V by 2 bases and J by 6 bases, and 8 bases separated the two germline ends. This CDR3 has 14 residues. The CDR3 coding sequence is TGTGCCAGCAGTTACCGGGACCCTAATTCACCCCTCCACTTT. This sequence encodes CASSYRDPNSPLHF.

This chain joins TRBV6-4 and TRBJ1-5, with 8 bases aligning to TRBD1. The V and J ends lost 0 bases and 2 bases, in that order; junction bases with no gene match: 0. CDR3 length: 15 amino acids. Germline CDR1 reads MRHNA; CDR2 reads SNTAGT. The CDR3 reads CASSDSTGGNQPQHF. The CDR3 DNA is TGTGCCAGCAGTGACTCGACAGGGGGCAATCAGCCCCAGCATTTT.

This chain connects TRBV10-3 to TRBJ2-1, with TRBD2 matching 7 bases. After removal of 4 bases from V and 8 bases from J, the junction contained 8 bases not matched to a gene. This CDR3 spans 14 amino acids. From germline, CDR1 is ENHRY and CDR2 SYGVKD. Here the CDR3 reads CAISAGGSGDEQFF. Written as DNA, the CDR3 is TGTGCCATCAGTGCCGGCGGGAGTGGTGATGAGCAGTTCTTC.

The rearrangement joins TRBV28 to TRBJ2-7, with TRBD1 as a possible D gene (5 bases). Germline V gene data show CDR1 as MDHEN and CDR2 as SYDVKM. The CDR3 covers 16 residues. The V gene lost 6 bases and the J gene lost 0 bases, with 18 bases spanning the gap. CDR3 bases: TGTGCCAGCAGCCTTCCTACAGGAGACCTCTCCTACGAGCAGTACTTC. Its protein is CASSLPTGDLSYEQYF.

This sequence joins TRBV2 and TRBJ2-2, with a possible D match to TRBD2 (5 bases). This CDR3 has 16 amino acids. The germline V and J ends were trimmed by 6 bases and 6 bases, with 20 bases remaining between them. Looked up from germline, CDR1 is SNHLY and CDR2 is FYNNEI. The CDR3 sequence: CASRVRPGSSPGELFF. CDR3 in DNA: TGTGCCAGCAGGGTTCGACCGGGATCCTCGCCCGGGGAGCTGTTTTTT.